What follows are 28 T cell receptor beta chains derived from one specimen sequenced in a study of CD8 T cells in ankylosing spondylitis. Study results and limitations: What seemed typical of ankylosing spondylitis blood was a TCR beta motif built from about 8 highly homologous variants.

Their target antigens are unknown. A single record per CDR3 protein comes from TCRdb applying MiXCR to the 5' RACE reads. The repertoire consists of more than 500,000 distinct CDR3 sequences, with over 4% occurring once and the leading ten covering around 3.5%. Sequenced: blood, either unsorted or a sorted T cell fraction (not recorded which). These receptors originate from a male donor with ankylosing spondylitis.

This clonotype was seen many times. This rearrangement joins TRBV27 to TRBJ1-6; 9 nucleotides match TRBD1. The CDR3 has 16 residues. Trimming at V came to 0 bases and at J to 9 bases, leaving 6 bases not matched to a gene. Germline CDR1 MNHEY, CDR2 SMNVEV (reference sequence). For the CDR3, the DNA is TGTGCCAGCAGTTTATCTTGGACAGGGGAAGGTTCACCCCTCCACTTT. This translates into CASSLSWTGEGSPLHF.

This clonotype has a count of ten or more. Written as DNA, the CDR3 is TGTGCCAGCAGTTTATTCCAGACTAGCAATCAGCCCCAGCATTTT. Translating gives CASSLFQTSNQPQHF. The chain couples TRBV27 to TRBJ1-5; D gene ambiguous. V was clipped by 1 base and J by 0 bases, with 7 bases between them. Per the germline V gene, CDR1 is MNHEY and CDR2 is SMNVEV (reference sequence). The CDR3 has 15 amino acids.

This clonotype was detected only a few times. The chain uses TRBV30 and TRBJ2-7; D gene unclear. The CDR3 covers 12 residues. V lost 2 bases, J lost 7 bases, and 12 bases lay in between. Germline V lookup: CDR1 GTSNPN, CDR2 SVGIG (reference sequence). The CDR3 protein is CAWSPGIGEQYF. CDR3 nucleotide sequence: TGTGCCTGGAGTCCCGGAATAGGGGAGCAGTACTTC.

The genes are TRBV18 and TRBJ1-2; no firm D call. Trimming removed 3 bases at V and 8 bases at J, with 16 bases between. The CDR3 is 14 residues long. The germline gives CDR1 KGHSH, CDR2 LQKENI. CDR3 sequence (DNA): TGTGCCAGCTCACCTCCCGGGAGAGCCGAAGGCTACACCTTC. Protein: CASSPPGRAEGYTF.

This clonotype was observed many times. This chain links TRBV6-1 with TRBJ2-1; the D gene is possibly TRBD1 (6 bases). Trimming pared 5 bases from V and 4 bases from J, leaving 12 bases between. CDR3 length equals 14 residues. CDR1 is MNHNS and CDR2 is SASEGT in the germline V gene. Here the CDR3 reads CASSPDSGYNEQFF. Here the CDR3 DNA reads TGTGCCAGCAGTCCGGACAGTGGATACAATGAGCAGTTCTTC.

This clonotype was picked up many times. The gene calls are TRBV24-1 and TRBJ2-5, with 10 bases matching TRBD1. V trimming: 3 bases; J trimming: 4 bases; junction bases outside the gene matches: 4. There are 15 residues in the CDR3. Germline V CDR1 and CDR2: KGHDR, SFDVKD. DNA for the CDR3: TGTGCCACCAGTGATCCCGGACAGGGGGGAGAGACCCAGTACTTC. Residues: CATSDPGQGGETQYF.

This clonotype was seen ten or more times. The chain carries TRBV12-5 and TRBJ1-1; D is unresolved. Germline CDR1 and CDR2: LGHNT and FRNRAP. V was pared by 3 bases and J by 1 base, with 18 bases between. The CDR3 runs 17 residues. The CDR3 region is CASGFPPQLKRNTEAFF. In DNA form, the CDR3 reads TGTGCTAGTGGTTTCCCCCCCCAGCTGAAGAGGAACACTGAAGCTTTCTTT. The full variable domain, its missing parts supplied by reference TRBV12-5 and TRBJ1-1, is DARVTQTPRHKVTEMGQEVTMRCQPILGHNTVFWYRQTMMQGLELLAYFRNRAPLDDSGMPKDRFSAEMPDATLATLKIQPSEPRDSAVYFCASGFPPQLKRNTEAFFGQGTRLTVV.

At least ten counts were recorded for this clonotype. The genes are TRBV27 and TRBJ2-7; D is unresolved. The germline V and J ends were trimmed by 0 bases and 2 bases, with 8 bases remaining between them. CDR1 is MNHEY and CDR2 is SMNVEV in the germline V gene (reference sequence). The CDR3 runs to 14 residues. The CDR3 DNA follows: TGTGCCAGCAGTTTATCAGGTCGGGCCTACGAGCAGTACTTC. Amino acid sequence: CASSLSGRAYEQYF.

The gene calls are TRBV4-2 and TRBJ1-4; TRBD1 matches 10 bases. Germline CDR1 is LGHNA and CDR2 is YNFKEQ. V trimming: 4 bases; J trimming: 6 bases; junction bases outside the gene matches: 5. There are 15 residues in the CDR3. Here the CDR3 DNA reads TGTGCCAGCAGCCGGGGGACAGGGGAGGATGAAAAACTGTTTTTT. It translates to CASSRGTGEDEKLFF.

This clonotype appeared many times. The gene calls are TRBV5-1 and TRBJ2-3; no reliable D call. The V end was cut by 2 bases, the J end by 3 bases, with 13 bases between. The germline V gene encodes CDR1 SGHRS and CDR2 YFSETQ. The CDR3 is 15 residues long. DNA of the CDR3: TGCGCCAGCAGCTTACCGGGCGTTCATACAGATACGCAGTATTTT. Its translation is CASSLPGVHTDTQYF.

Many counts were recorded for this clonotype. The chain employs TRBV29-1 and TRBJ2-5; 9 bases are a match to TRBD2. Germline-derived CDR1 and CDR2 are SQVTM and ANQGSEA. CDR3 size: 13 residues. V lost 7 bases to trimming and J lost 5 bases; unmatched junction nucleotides: 8. DNA for the CDR3: TGCAGCGGTCTGCGGGGGGGTTCGGAGACCCAGTACTTC. This codes for CSGLRGGSETQYF.

The table lists this clonotype with many counts. The J gene is TRBJ1-2, the V gene TRBV5-1; no clear D gene. Germline-derived CDR1 and CDR2 are SGHRS and YFSETQ. The CDR3 is 15 amino acids. V lost 0 bases and J lost 4, with 13 bases in between. In DNA form, the CDR3 reads TGCGCCAGCAGCTTGGCCGGGGATGGAAGCTATGGCTACACCTTC. It encodes CASSLAGDGSYGYTF.

This chain connects TRBV9 to TRBJ2-3, with D perhaps assigned TRBD1 or TRBD2 (5 bases each). V shed 4 bases and J shed 2 bases, with 11 bases lying between them. CDR3 size: 14 residues. Germline assignment: CDR1 SGDLS and CDR2 YYNGEE. In DNA, the CDR3 is TGTGCCAGCAGCAAGGGACCGAACACAGATACGCAGTATTTT. Its translation: CASSKGPNTDTQYF.

Many counts were recorded for this clonotype. V and J are TRBV5-1 and TRBJ2-7; D uncertain. The CDR3 sequence is 14 residues long. Germline assignment: CDR1 SGHRS and CDR2 YFSETQ. V dropped 0 bases and J dropped 0 bases, with 7 bases sitting between them. CDR3 sequence: CASSLGWGSYEQYF. For the CDR3, the DNA is TGCGCCAGCAGCTTGGGGTGGGGCTCCTACGAGCAGTACTTC.

This clonotype occurred many times. The chain couples TRBV5-1 to TRBJ2-1; a weak D match, TRBD2 (7 bases). Trimming cost V 2 bases and J 8 bases, with 17 bases left between them. The CDR3 has 15 residues. The V gene's germline CDR1 is SGHRS and CDR2 YFSETQ. CDR3 DNA: TGCGCCAGCAGCTTAACTCCAGAAGGGGGGGATGAGCAGTTCTTC. It encodes CASSLTPEGGDEQFF.

This clonotype has at least ten counts. This chain connects TRBV24-1 to TRBJ1-2; perhaps TRBD1 as D (5 bases). V shed 4 bases and J shed 6 bases, with 17 bases lying between them. Germline CDR1 reads KGHDR; CDR2 reads SFDVKD. The CDR3 spans 15 residues. This chain's CDR3 is CATSEGPRRTDGYTF. The CDR3 region has the DNA TGTGCCACCAGTGAGGGGCCTAGGAGAACGGATGGCTACACCTTC.

This clonotype occurred many times. The chain recombines TRBV6-5 with TRBJ1-1; no clear D gene. The CDR3 covers 15 residues. CDR1 and CDR2 from the germline V gene are MNHEY and SVGAGI. V lost 11 bases and J lost 7, with 26 bases in between. DNA for the CDR3: TGTGCCGCCAGTTACGGCCGGCCGTGGGCAAATGAAGCTTTCTTT. Residues: CAASYGRPWANEAFF.

This clonotype has more than one count but fewer than ten. The chain is built from TRBV5-1 and TRBJ2-1; D may be TRBD1 (6 bases). The CDR3 is 16 amino acids. V was pared by 1 base and J by 2 bases, with 13 bases between. Germline CDR1 reads SGHRS; CDR2 reads YFSETQ. The CDR3 nucleotides are TGCGCCAGCAGCTTGAGGGAACAGGGACCCTACAATGAGCAGTTCTTC. Protein product: CASSLREQGPYNEQFF. The variable domain in full, with the rest retrieved from reference TRBV5-1 and TRBJ2-1, is KAGVTQTPRYLIKTRGQQVTLSCSPISGHRSVSWYQQTPGQGLQFLFEYFSETQRNKGNFPGRFSGRQFSNSRSEMNVSTLELGDSALYLCASSLREQGPYNEQFFGPGTRLTVL.

There are many counts of this clonotype. This sequence joins TRBV29-1 and TRBJ2-7; D is possibly TRBD2 (7 bases). The germline gives CDR1 SQVTM, CDR2 ANQGSEA. V was trimmed by 4 bases and J by 5 bases, leaving 12 bases between them. The CDR3 totals 12 residues. For the CDR3, the DNA is TGCAGCGTTGTGTGGGGGGGCGACGAGCAGTACTTC. Amino acids: CSVVWGGDEQYF.

The sample holds many counts of this clonotype. The chain has TRBV6-1 and TRBJ1-1; TRBD1 is a possible D gene (5 bases). This CDR3 has 15 amino acids. Trimming pared 7 bases from V and 1 base from J, leaving 16 bases between. Germline CDR1 is MNHNS and CDR2 is SASEGT. For the CDR3, the DNA is TGTGCCAGCATCTTCTGGGGGGTATCGAACACTGAAGCTTTCTTT. It specifies CASIFWGVSNTEAFF.

This clonotype has a count of ten or more. The genes are TRBV28 and TRBJ2-3; 14 positions match TRBD2. With V trimmed by 10 bases and J by 9 bases, 9 bases remained unmatched. The length of the CDR3 is 14 residues. Germline V gene data show CDR1 as MDHEN and CDR2 as SYDVKM. The CDR3 DNA sequence: TGTGCCACACGACTAGCGGGAGGGCAGAACACGCAGTATTTT. This gives the protein CATRLAGGQNTQYF.

This chain links TRBV3-1 with TRBJ2-2, with D unclear. This CDR3 contains 13 residues. Germline CDR1 and CDR2: LGHDT and YNNKEL (reference sequence). The V gene lost 1 base and the J gene lost 7 bases, with 7 bases spanning the gap. CDR3: CASSQVLSGELFF. CDR3 DNA: TGTGCCAGCAGCCAAGTTTTAAGCGGGGAGCTGTTTTTT.

This clonotype was detected ten times or more. The V call is TRBV7-8, the J call TRBJ2-2, with TRBD1 as a possible D gene (6 bases). The CDR3 contains 15 residues. Trimming removed 2 bases from V and 6 bases from J, with 13 bases in between. Looked up from germline, CDR1 is SGHVS and CDR2 is FQNEAQ. The CDR3 sequence is CASSLRGQGPGELFF. The DNA for the CDR3 is TGTGCCAGCAGCTTAAGAGGGCAGGGGCCCGGGGAGCTGTTTTTT.

At least ten counts were recorded for this clonotype. The chain uses TRBV5-1 and TRBJ2-1; 9 nucleotides line up with TRBD2. From germline, CDR1 is SGHRS and CDR2 YFSETQ. With V trimmed by 0 bases and J by 4 bases, 8 bases remained unmatched. The CDR3 spans 17 residues. CDR3 coding DNA: TGCGCCAGCAGCTTGGCGACTAGCGGTAAAGATTACAATGAGCAGTTCTTC. It specifies CASSLATSGKDYNEQFF.

This clonotype was recorded at least ten times. V usage is TRBV7-3 and J usage is TRBJ2-3; D gene ambiguous. Germline V gene lookup returns CDR1 SGHTA and CDR2 FQGTGA. V was cut by 2 bases and J by 4 bases, with 10 bases left in between. CDR3 length: 14 amino acids. The CDR3 protein is CASSLRLNSDTQYF. In nucleotides, the CDR3 is TGTGCCAGCAGCTTACGCCTCAATTCAGATACGCAGTATTTT.

This clonotype was counted at least ten times. The chain carries TRBV7-2 and TRBJ1-5; unclear D gene. Trimming removed 1 base at V and 1 base at J, with 8 bases between. CDR1 SGHTA and CDR2 FQGNSA come from the germline V gene. This CDR3 has 15 residues. The CDR3 loop is CASSLGRLSNQPQHF. For the CDR3, the DNA is TGTGCCAGCAGCTTAGGGCGGTTGAGCAATCAGCCCCAGCATTTT.

This chain connects TRBV7-8 to TRBJ1-6; 10 nucleotides line up with TRBD1. Trimming at V came to 0 bases and at J to 2 bases, leaving 10 bases not matched to a gene. The V gene's germline CDR1 is SGHVS and CDR2 FQNEAQ. The CDR3 loop spans 20 amino acids. The CDR3 region has the DNA TGTGCCAGCAGCTTAGCCGGGACAGGGGATAGCAACCCCTATAATTCACCCCTCCACTTT. Protein: CASSLAGTGDSNPYNSPLHF.

The chain links TRBV20-1 to TRBJ2-3; no definite D call. This CDR3 has 13 residues. CDR1 DFQATT and CDR2 SNEGSKA come from the germline V gene (reference sequence). Trimming removed 1 base at V and 5 bases at J, with 10 bases between. The CDR3 nucleotides read TGCAGTGCTAGAGTACCATCCAGAGATACGCAGTATTTT. Translated, it gives CSARVPSRDTQYF.